This T cell receptor (beta chain) was found in a study of regulatory T cells in long-lasting Graves disease (dated by TCRdb to the early 2020s). Study-level background: Patients with newly diagnosed Graves' disease had been on antithyroid drugs for under 3 months. Patients with persistent Graves' disease were compared with patients with newly diagnosed Graves' disease using TCR sequencing and RNA sequencing of peripheral blood. The study took place in China and was registered as a clinical trial. A total of roughly 33 samples underwent TCR sequencing: about 13 from persistent and around 20 from newly diagnosed Graves' disease patients.

Clipping removes 5 bases from V and 6 bases from J, with 5 as the unmatched junction base count. The CDR3 runs 12 amino acids, cysteine and phenylalanine included. The CDR3 DNA has 36 bases and is translated from base 1. In the germline V gene (reference sequence), CDR1 corresponds to DFQATT and CDR2 to SNEGSKA. On the study overall, not on this receptor specifically: A larger number of public clonotypes was shared among persistent patients (about 2,700) than among newly diagnosed patients (approximately 930). Persistent Graves' disease patients showed lower TCR Shannon entropy and fewer highly expanded clones than newly diagnosed patients, suggesting clonal expansion. Because the primary lesion, thyroid tissue, could not be accessed, the study looked at peripheral blood alone. As a limitation, the authors acknowledged that the small sample size may reduce accuracy. Sequencing and analysis were limited to the TCR beta chain. Persistent disease showed preferential use of TRBV28, TRBJ1-2 and TRBJ2-5, whereas newly diagnosed disease favored TRBV20-1 and TRBJ2-1.

Libraries were made using multiplex PCR. TCRdb shows the sequencer as Illumina HiSeq 4000. iRepertoire HTBI primers and Arm-PCR amplification of CDR3 regions were used to construct TCR beta libraries. Before sequencing, the PCR products underwent gel purification. Turning to the authors' computational methods: Across samples, about 63 TRBV and 13 to 15 TRBJ segments were identified and used for gene usage analysis of CDR3 amino acid clonotypes. COPE and FqMerger were used to merge the filtered high-quality paired reads into contigs. Contigs were aligned with BLAST to IMGT TRBV, TRBD and TRBJ reference genes, and CDR3 was defined per IMGT. Any clonotype with a frequency above 0.1% was classified as a highly expanded clone. Repertoire diversity was measured by Shannon entropy, and V-J evenness by the Gini coefficient. A clonotype was considered public if more than one individual shared it. The public reads were run again by TCRdb, first through fastp at Q25 and then through MiXCR, and only productive beta chains were kept. Entries that share a CDR3 protein sequence are merged under the most common genes and DNA. The V and J calls and clone size come from TCRdb's table, not from the authors' own analysis. This sample gives 450,000 to 600,000 distinct CDR3 sequences in total; around 16% of them show up just once. Jointly, the top ten make up 10% to 15% of the sample.

What this sample's time point label stands for: newly diagnosed GD, antithyroid drugs for less than 3 months. For both TCR sequencing and RNA sequencing, RNA was extracted from PBMCs using TRIzol. The diagnosis of Graves' disease was made according to American Thyroid Association guidelines. The patients came from an endocrinology department in Xi'an, China. Each patient gave about 9.1 milliliters of peripheral blood, collected in an EDTA anticoagulant tube. Ficoll Paque Plus density gradient separation was used to isolate PBMCs, and no further T cell sorting was done. An Agilent 2100 Bioanalyzer and agarose gel were used to check RNA quality, while a NanoDrop 2000 measured RNA concentration. A note on this clonotype: Which antigen it targets is not known. Base-call qualities are not available, and no considerably larger clone is one nucleotide away.

These data were also filed under a second study, of T cells in Graves' hyperthyroidism and ophthalmopathy. The second source states: A patient counted as having stable Graves' hyperthyroidism if no progression to ophthalmopathy occurred over 18 months of follow-up. The hyperthyroidism patients were between 18 and 65 years old and newly diagnosed, with a disease duration of less than 2 months. Exclusion was applied to patients with uncontrolled infections, other autoimmune diseases, pregnancy or lactation. Diagnoses relied on clinical symptoms, serum thyroxine and TRAb, thyroid ultrasound and orbital computed tomography. The TCR CDR3 was subjected to a first round of RT-PCR using the HTBI primer set and the Qiagen OneStep RT-PCR kit. Most expanded thyroid clonotypes (frequency above 0.001) were also detected in blood, a finding suggesting that blood repertoires may reflect thyroid immune responses. In cross-validation, a model built on a 13 V-J signature told ophthalmopathy apart from stable hyperthyroidism with approximately 90% sensitivity and 81% to 82% specificity, and in testing the same model reached 80%/75%. In validation, the model predicted progression to ophthalmopathy a median of about 6.5 months before onset, with roughly 68% sensitivity and roughly 79% specificity. A discovery cohort of about 95 patients, 43 with Graves' ophthalmopathy and fewer than 65 with stable Graves' hyperthyroidism, was used to find distinguishing TCR V-J signatures. An independent validation cohort of around 19 hyperthyroidism patients and more than 15 patients who later progressed to ophthalmopathy tested prospective prediction of ophthalmopathy. The approximately 100 discovery patients were randomly split 7:3 into training and test sets. In more than 5 Graves' hyperthyroidism patients, the study also compared T-cell repertoires from thyroid tissue with T-cell repertoires from blood. Following sampling, methimazole starting at 30 mg daily was given to hyperthyroidism patients, and high-dose intravenous methylprednisolone was given to ophthalmopathy patients. A second multiplex PCR round built the libraries, followed by size selection and purification. The libraries were sequenced on an Illumina HiSeq2000 using paired-end 100 bp reads. SOAPnuke was used to process the raw data, throwing out any read that contained adapters or uncalled bases, had a mean Phred below 15, or lacked an exact constant-primer or identifier match. COPE v1.2.5 was used to merge high-quality paired reads, and clonotypes were defined as unique nucleotide sequences. Clonotypes were aligned to IMGT TRBV, TRBD and TRBJ reference segments using MiTCR v1.1. The analysis included only V-J combinations with a frequency above 0.0001, which together covered more than 99% of the repertoires. The TCS score was defined as F50 (clonal expansion) divided by E x V (chaos), with BLOSUM62-based TCRdist calculated between CDR3 peptides within each V-J. Welch's t-statistics and random forest reduced 450 to 600 V-J features to 10 to 15, which were used in a naive Bayes classifier (R e1071). No statistical method was used to fix the sample size in advance, and group allocation was not hidden from the investigators. TCR Vbeta CDR3 sequencing of 135 peripheral blood samples (approximately 44 ophthalmopathy, 75 or so hyperthyroidism and roughly 17 progressor patients) is reported in the paper.

This material consisted of peripheral blood mononuclear cells (PBMCs), taken at new diagnosis, from a patient treated with antithyroid drugs. This receptor was obtained from a man between 40 and 49 years old with Graves disease. Donor details come from another sample of the same person, matched by shared clones. This sequence uses TRBV20-1 and TRBJ2-7; the junction holds 9 bases that match TRBD1. The DNA is TGCAGTGCTCGACAGGGGGTCTGCGAGCAGTACTTC. This yields the protein CSARQGVCEQYF.